A single sample is the source of the 13 T cell receptor beta chains below, sequenced in a study of T cell changes during pregnancy in multiple sclerosis. Profiling relied on immunoSEQ multiplex PCR, and the TCRdb table lists in-frame clones only, not all of them. The data hold tens of thousands of clones, with about nine tenths observed a single time. Sequencing used CD8+ T cells from peripheral blood mononuclear cells, obtained in the first trimester of pregnancy. The receptors come from a female donor with multiple sclerosis, enrolled in a pregnancy study.

The chain carries TRBV11-2 and TRBJ1-1; 7 nucleotides match TRBD1. The CDR3 sequence is 15 residues long. Germline V gene data show CDR1 as SGHAT and CDR2 as FQNNGV. J lost 0 bases, V lost 5 bases, and 6 bases had no gene match. The CDR3 DNA is TGTGCCAGCAGCGATGACAGGGAAATGAACACTGAAGCTTTCTTT. Its translation is CASSDDREMNTEAFF.

The gene calls are TRBV6-6 and TRBJ1-5; D is perhaps TRBD1 (5 bases). This CDR3 is 14 amino acids long. Deletions cut 2 bases from V and 0 bases from J, with 5 bases between. Germline values: CDR1 MNHNY, CDR2 SVGAGI (reference sequence). In nucleotides, the CDR3 is TGTGCCAGCAGTTACGGACATAGCAATCAGCCCCAGCATTTT. Its protein is CASSYGHSNQPQHF.

This clone showed up just once. The rearrangement uses TRBV19 and TRBJ2-1, with TRBD2 matching over 14 bases. Germline assignment: CDR1 LNHDA and CDR2 SQIVND (reference sequence). The CDR3 totals 16 residues. Trimming took 4 bases from V and 8 from J; bases not matched to a gene: 7. The CDR3 bases are TGTGCCAGTAGTAGATATGGGACTAGCGGGAGAGATGAGCAGTTCTTC. This translates into CASSRYGTSGRDEQFF.

The chain has TRBV4-2 and TRBJ2-7; 9 nucleotides line up with TRBD2. Germline V gene lookup returns CDR1 LGHNA and CDR2 YNFKEQ. V gave up 2 bases and J gave up 3 bases; unmatched junction bases: 2. This CDR3 region has 14 residues. CDR3 sequence reads: CASSQLAGDYEQYF. The DNA for the CDR3 is TGTGCCAGCAGCCAATTAGCGGGAGACTACGAGCAGTACTTC.

This sequence joins TRBV6-4 and TRBJ2-1, with TRBD2 identical over 7 bases. Germline V gene lookup returns CDR1 MRHNA and CDR2 SNTAGT. CDR3 size: 12 residues. V was clipped by 8 bases and J by 2 bases; unmatched bases: 0. The CDR3 protein is CASGTTYNEQFF. CDR3 DNA sequence: TGTGCCAGCGGGACTACCTACAATGAGCAGTTCTTC.

The CDR3 DNA is TGCAGCGTTGCAGGGTCCAATGAGCAGTTCTTC. Its protein is CSVAGSNEQFF. The chain uses TRBV29-1 and TRBJ2-1; D is possibly TRBD1 (5 bases). This CDR3 has 11 residues. The germline V gene encodes CDR1 SQVTM and CDR2 ANQGSEA. Trimming left V 4 bases short and J 6 bases short, with 7 bases between.

V gene TRBV4-3 combines with J gene TRBJ2-7; 8 nucleotides align to TRBD2. CDR1 LGHNA and CDR2 YSLEER come from the germline V gene. CDR3 size: 14 residues. The J segment lost 4 bases and the V segment lost 1 base, leaving 3 bases of the junction unmatched. The chain's CDR3 is CASSQVASGYEQYF. The CDR3, as DNA: TGCGCCAGCAGCCAAGTGGCTAGCGGGTACGAGCAGTACTTC.

The chain combines TRBV6-6 with TRBJ2-3; D might be TRBD2 (7 bases). Germline V gene lookup returns CDR1 MNHNY and CDR2 SVGAGI (reference sequence). V gave up 7 bases and J gave up 4 bases, with 18 bases separating them. CDR3 length: 15 residues. For the CDR3, the DNA is TGTGCCAGCACGGAGGAGGGCGGGGGCCCAGATACGCAGTATTTT. Amino acid sequence: CASTEEGGGPDTQYF.

This clone was recorded only once. The chain joins TRBV11-2 to TRBJ2-3; TRBD2 aligns across 9 bases. Germline CDR1 reads SGHAT; CDR2 reads FQNNGV. The trim removed 1 base at V and 3 bases at J, leaving 5 bases unmatched. The CDR3 length is 16 residues. The CDR3 loop reads CASSLVSGSVTDTQYF. The CDR3 nucleotides are TGTGCCAGCAGCTTAGTTAGCGGGAGTGTGACAGATACGCAGTATTTT.

This rearrangement joins TRBV27 to TRBJ2-3; D is undetermined. This CDR3 contains 14 residues. Per germline, CDR1 MNHEY and CDR2 SMNVEV (reference sequence). The V and J ends lost 3 bases and 8 bases respectively, with 15 bases between them. As DNA, the CDR3 is TGTGCCAGCAGTTTCGGTAGCCAGATGGGTACGCAGTATTTT. Encoded protein: CASSFGSQMGTQYF.

J is TRBJ2-3 and V is TRBV5-6, with 7 bases fitting TRBD1. The CDR3 has 12 amino acids. CDR1 SGHDT and CDR2 YYEEEE come from the germline V gene. The V and J ends lost 4 bases and 6 bases, in that order; junction bases with no gene match: 2. The CDR3 bases are TGTGCCAGCAGCGCACAGGGGGATACGCAGTATTTT. It translates to CASSAQGDTQYF.

Comments on this clone: Relative to the germline gene, one junction end is altered; a read error may explain this. J is TRBJ1-2 and V is TRBV7-2, with 12 bases that match TRBD1. CDR3 length: 17 amino acids. CDR1 is SGHTA and CDR2 is FQGNSA in the germline V gene. The CDR3 DNA is TGTGCCAGCAGCTTAGCCTATTCCTCCGGGACAGGGGGCTTCCTCGCCTTC. Protein sequence: CASSLAYSSGTGGFLAF. Full variable domain (remainder filled in from reference TRBV7-2 and TRBJ1-2): GAGVSQSPSNKVTEKGKDVELRCDPISGHTALYWYRQSLGQGLEFLIYFQGNSAPDKSGLPSDRFSAERTGGSVSTLTIQRTQQEDSAVYLCASSLAYSSGTGGFLAFGSGTRLTVV.

This chain connects TRBV5-4 to TRBJ2-4; D is unresolved. The V end was cut by 0 bases, the J end by 9 bases, with 4 bases between. This CDR3 region has 11 residues. CDR1 and CDR2 from the germline V gene are SGHNT and YYREEE (reference sequence). The CDR3 reads CASSLDRIQYF. For the CDR3, the DNA is TGTGCCAGCAGCTTGGATCGCATTCAGTACTTC. Supplemented by reference TRBV5-4 and TRBJ2-4, the full variable domain reads ETGVTQSPTHLIKTRGQQVTLRCSSQSGHNTVSWYQQALGQGPQFIFQYYREEENGRGNFPPRFSGLQFPNYSSELNVNALELDDSALYLCASSLDRIQYFGAGTRLSVL.